The rows below give T cell receptor beta chains drawn from one sample of a study of cytomegalovirus exposure and HLA in healthy donors. Data came from immunoSEQ multiplex PCR; TCRdb stores just in-frame clones and leaves some out. The table records 110,000 or so clones, 85% to 90% of them present only once. The sample taken for sequencing was PBMCs. Receptor source: a woman aged 30 to 39 in good health and CMV-seronegative. Each CDR3 is given with its conserved first and last residue. The D gene is left open where the match is weak. Size is stated for part of the rows, as once, few or many counts, or as a class when the clone is expanded.

abundance: NA
d_gene: NA
v_gene: TRBV4-3
j_gene: TRBJ1-4
CDR3aa: CASSRAATNEKLFF
CDR3nt: TGCGCCAGCAGCCGGGCCGCAACTAATGAAAAACTGTTTTTT

abundance: once
d_gene: NA
v_gene: TRBV6-1
j_gene: TRBJ2-6
CDR3aa: CASSERGRSGANVLTF
CDR3nt: TGTGCCAGCAGTGAAAGGGGCCGCTCTGGGGCCAACGTCCTGACTTTC

abundance: NA
d_gene: NA
v_gene: TRBV9
j_gene: TRBJ2-5
CDR3aa: CASSVLWDSETQYF
CDR3nt: TGTGCCAGCAGCGTACTCTGGGACTCAGAGACCCAGTACTTC

abundance: NA
d_gene: TRBD1
v_gene: TRBV19
j_gene: TRBJ2-7
CDR3aa: CASKGTAYEQYF
CDR3nt: TGTGCCAGTAAGGGGACAGCCTACGAGCAGTACTTC

abundance: NA
d_gene: NA
v_gene: TRBV9
j_gene: TRBJ2-2
CDR3aa: CASSPKGLSGELFF
CDR3nt: TGTGCCAGCAGCCCAAAAGGACTAAGCGGGGAGCTGTTTTTT

abundance: NA
d_gene: TRBD1
v_gene: TRBV6-6
j_gene: TRBJ2-2
CDR3aa: CASSYGTGTGELFF
CDR3nt: TGTGCCAGCAGTTACGGGACAGGCACCGGGGAGCTGTTTTTT

abundance: NA
d_gene: NA
v_gene: TRBV7-9
j_gene: TRBJ1-4
CDR3aa: CASRPAQGTNEKLFF
CDR3nt: TGTGCCAGCAGACCGGCCCAGGGAACTAATGAAAAACTGTTTTTT

abundance: once
d_gene: NA
v_gene: TRBV7-2
j_gene: TRBJ2-7
CDR3aa: CASSFGGTKSYEQYF
CDR3nt: TGTGCCAGCAGCTTCGGAGGCACTAAAAGCTACGAGCAGTACTTC

abundance: NA
d_gene: NA
v_gene: TRBV2
j_gene: TRBJ2-3
CDR3aa: CASSADIDTQYF
CDR3nt: TGTGCCAGCAGCGCCGACATAGATACGCAGTATTTT

abundance: few
d_gene: NA
v_gene: TRBV5-1
j_gene: TRBJ1-6
CDR3aa: CASSIEVNSPLHF
CDR3nt: TGCGCCAGCAGCATTGAGGTTAATTCACCCCTCCACTTT

abundance: NA
d_gene: NA
v_gene: TRBV6-6
j_gene: TRBJ1-1
CDR3aa: CASSFATRGEAFF
CDR3nt: TGTGCCAGCAGTTTCGCGACACGGGGTGAAGCTTTCTTT

abundance: NA
d_gene: TRBD1
v_gene: TRBV7-9
j_gene: TRBJ2-2
CDR3aa: CATGQDRETGELFF
CDR3nt: TGTGCCACTGGCCAGGACAGGGAAACCGGGGAGCTGTTTTTT

abundance: NA
d_gene: TRBD2
v_gene: TRBV19
j_gene: TRBJ2-3
CDR3aa: CASSPLGLAGDTDTQYF
CDR3nt: TGTGCCAGTAGTCCTTTGGGACTAGCGGGGGACACAGATACGCAGTATTTT

abundance: NA
d_gene: NA
v_gene: TRBV7-6
j_gene: TRBJ1-1
CDR3aa: CASTLTGGGNTEAFF
CDR3nt: TGTGCCAGCACCCTTACGGGAGGGGGGAACACTGAAGCTTTCTTT

abundance: NA
d_gene: NA
v_gene: TRBV10-3
j_gene: TRBJ1-2
CDR3aa: CAIGAATNYGYTF
CDR3nt: TGTGCCATCGGAGCGGCTACTAACTATGGCTACACCTTC

abundance: NA
d_gene: TRBD1
v_gene: TRBV30
j_gene: TRBJ2-5
CDR3aa: CAWSGGTVGETQYF
CDR3nt: TGTGCCTGGAGTGGGGGGACAGTGGGAGAGACCCAGTACTTC

abundance: once
d_gene: NA
v_gene: TRBV27
j_gene: TRBJ1-4
CDR3aa: CASSLSNSGAVKLFF
CDR3nt: TGTGCCAGCAGTTTATCGAACAGTGGGGCTGTAAAACTGTTTTTT

abundance: NA
d_gene: TRBD1
v_gene: TRBV5-1
j_gene: TRBJ1-6
CDR3aa: CASSLDRDRWPNNSPLHF
CDR3nt: TGCGCCAGCAGCTTGGACCGGGACAGGTGGCCTAATAATTCACCCCTCCACTTT

abundance: NA
d_gene: NA
v_gene: TRBV10-2
j_gene: TRBJ1-5
CDR3aa: CASSEQGPNQPQHF
CDR3nt: TGCGCCAGCAGTGAGCAGGGCCCCAATCAGCCCCAGCATTTT

abundance: NA
d_gene: NA
v_gene: TRBV5-1
j_gene: TRBJ1-3
CDR3aa: CASSLAGQGVRGNTIYF
CDR3nt: TGCGCCAGCAGCTTGGCCGGGCAGGGCGTCCGCGGAAACACCATATATTTT

abundance: NA
d_gene: TRBD1
v_gene: TRBV6-5
j_gene: TRBJ1-5
CDR3aa: CASSPLGQGDRPQHF
CDR3nt: TGTGCCAGCAGTCCCCTGGGACAGGGGGACCGGCCCCAGCATTTT

abundance: NA
d_gene: NA
v_gene: TRBV9
j_gene: TRBJ2-7
CDR3aa: CASSVDGIREVEQYF
CDR3nt: TGTGCCAGCAGCGTAGATGGTATCCGAGAGGTCGAGCAGTACTTC

abundance: NA
d_gene: NA
v_gene: TRBV7-9
j_gene: TRBJ1-1
CDR3aa: CASSLLQGNTEAFF
CDR3nt: TGTGCCAGCAGCTTACTACAGGGGAACACTGAAGCTTTCTTT

abundance: NA
d_gene: TRBD2
v_gene: TRBV19
j_gene: TRBJ2-7
CDR3aa: CASSMREGRYEQYF
CDR3nt: TGTGCCAGTAGTATGAGGGAGGGACGCTACGAGCAGTACTTC

abundance: NA
d_gene: NA
v_gene: TRBV25-1
j_gene: TRBJ2-7
CDR3aa: CASSDSTGRGEQYF
CDR3nt: TGTGCCAGCAGTGACTCTACAGGGAGAGGCGAGCAGTACTTC

abundance: NA
d_gene: NA
v_gene: TRBV9
j_gene: TRBJ2-2
CDR3aa: CASSARGGLGTGELFF
CDR3nt: TGTGCCAGCAGCGCCAGGGGAGGGCTGGGCACCGGGGAGCTGTTTTTT

abundance: NA
d_gene: NA
v_gene: TRBV7-9
j_gene: TRBJ1-4
CDR3aa: CASSSNWGNATNEKLFF
CDR3nt: TGTGCCAGCAGCTCCAACTGGGGCAATGCAACTAATGAAAAACTGTTTTTT

abundance: once
d_gene: NA
v_gene: TRBV18
j_gene: TRBJ1-1
CDR3aa: CASSPRGIAEAFF
CDR3nt: TGTGCCAGCTCACCGCGGGGGATTGCTGAAGCTTTCTTT

abundance: NA
d_gene: NA
v_gene: TRBV27
j_gene: TRBJ1-4
CDR3aa: CASSFRRDNEKLFF
CDR3nt: TGTGCCAGCAGTTTTCGCAGGGATAATGAAAAACTGTTTTTT

abundance: once
d_gene: NA
v_gene: TRBV2
j_gene: TRBJ1-4
CDR3aa: CAGSYSRTRGKTNEKLFF
CDR3nt: TGTGCCGGCTCCTATTCGCGGACCCGGGGGAAAACTAATGAAAAACTGTTTTTT

abundance: NA
d_gene: NA
v_gene: TRBV5-6
j_gene: TRBJ2-3
CDR3aa: CASSPEAATDTQYF
CDR3nt: TGTGCCAGCAGCCCGGAGGCGGCCACAGATACGCAGTATTTT

abundance: NA
d_gene: TRBD1
v_gene: TRBV2
j_gene: TRBJ1-1
CDR3aa: CASSQRGQGRTEAFF
CDR3nt: TGTGCCAGCAGTCAGAGGGGACAGGGTAGGACTGAAGCTTTCTTT

abundance: NA
d_gene: TRBD1
v_gene: TRBV11-3
j_gene: TRBJ1-2
CDR3aa: CASSLGDRPYYGYTF
CDR3nt: TGTGCCAGCAGCCTAGGGGACAGGCCTTACTATGGCTACACCTTC

abundance: NA
d_gene: TRBD2
v_gene: TRBV6-5
j_gene: TRBJ2-7
CDR3aa: CASSGGVSASEQYF
CDR3nt: TGTGCCAGCAGCGGGGGGGTTTCGGCCAGTGAGCAGTACTTC

abundance: NA
d_gene: NA
v_gene: TRBV2
j_gene: TRBJ2-1
CDR3aa: CASRAPGLSSDEQFF
CDR3nt: TGTGCCAGCAGGGCCCCGGGACTTTCTTCGGATGAGCAGTTCTTC

abundance: NA
d_gene: NA
v_gene: TRBV7-9
j_gene: TRBJ1-1
CDR3aa: CASSRPGTQRLDTEAFF
CDR3nt: TGTGCCAGCAGCCGACCCGGGACACAGCGTTTGGACACTGAAGCTTTCTTT

abundance: NA
d_gene: NA
v_gene: TRBV4-1
j_gene: TRBJ2-7
CDR3aa: CASSQGWGEPPPEQYF
CDR3nt: TGCGCCAGCAGCCAAGGTTGGGGCGAGCCCCCTCCCGAGCAGTACTTC